This record concerns one TCR beta chain sequence. In this sample, this clonotype turned up many times. Its antigen is unknown. Base-call qualities are not available, and no considerably larger clone is one nucleotide away. In light of the paper, this sample's time point label describes: longitudinal time-point 3. Healthy controls were blood bank volunteers in Maryland, USA. For unsorted PBMC libraries, 2 million PBMCs were used after storage in RNAlater at -80 degrees C until RNA extraction. Peripheral blood underwent Ficoll-Hypaque density gradient centrifugation to isolate PBMCs, which were then cryopreserved in liquid nitrogen. The source of the sample is a study of neurological immune-mediated disorders (dated by TCRdb to the late 2010s). Study-level background: Using UMI-based sequencing, the study compared peripheral blood TCR-beta repertoires from patients with HTLV-I-associated myelopathy (HAM/TSP), patients with multiple sclerosis, and healthy controls. Longitudinal HAM/TSP and healthy donors had 3 time-points each (about 3-45 month intervals). Alongside PBMC samples, the set of some 97 TCR-beta libraries contained longitudinal samples, technical triplicates, and paired CD4+ and CD8+ T-cell subsets that had been sorted. The cohort was made up of approximately 69 subjects, consisting of about 14 HAM/TSP patients, about 34 multiple sclerosis patients and some 20 healthy controls. The full study reports these points: The highest TCR clonal expansion was observed in HAM/TSP patients, whereas the lowest was observed in MS patients, even when compared with healthy controls. No identical CDR3 amino acid sequences were shared among expanded clones across subjects, suggesting private TCR-beta repertoires in all groups.

Trimmed from V: 0 bases; trimmed from J: 4 bases; junction bases lacking a gene match: 6. CDR1 and CDR2 are drawn from the germline V gene: SGHRS, YFSETQ. Inclusive of the bounding cysteine and phenylalanine, the CDR3 is 15 residues long. Solely the CDR3 DNA is kept, with 45 bases framed from the first base. To synthesize cDNA, template-switch 5'RACE was performed with a primer carrying a 10-nucleotide random unique molecular identifier so that each TCR transcript was tagged. Each sequencing run produced over 160 million TCR-beta sequences covering 15-18 subjects. Total RNA was extracted with the RNeasy kit. Using the KAPA Real-time Library Amplification kit, TCR-beta VDJ regions were amplified with primers for the TCR constant region and the 5'RACE anchor. Sample indexes and Illumina adaptors were added in a first PCR, after which library yield was increased in a second PCR. After purification with Ampure beads, the TCR product of roughly 650 bp was size-selected on a 2% E-gel SizeSelection system. Before pooling, library quality was checked on a Bioanalyzer, concentration was measured with Qubit, and libraries were quantified with the Kapa Library Quantification kit. Libraries were sequenced paired-end 2 x 150 bp on an Illumina HiSeq 2500. To increase sequence diversity, roughly 25-31% phiX was spiked into each library pool. The published analysis was carried out like this. The UMI-based MiGEC pipeline processed quality-filtered reads and removed over 75% of raw TCR sequences during error correction. IMGT germline references were used for aligning VDJ genes, and each clonotype was defined as a unique CDR3 amino acid sequence together with its V-J genes. Clonal expansion, Shannon diversity, and CDR3 relatedness (CalcPairwiseDistances, ClusterSamples) were evaluated with VDJtools, and phylogenetic trees were built with CLCbio workbench. Using coefficient-of-variation modelling across technical triplicates, the study counted a clone as expanded if it had at least 8 unique UMIs. TCRdb handled the public reads itself, with Q25 trimming in fastp and clone calling in MiXCR, and kept productive beta chains. Each record represents a unique CDR3 protein, reported with the most common genes and DNA among its rows. Here the V and J calls rest on TCRdb's processing, not on the authors' analysis. Across this sample there are tens of thousands of distinct CDR3 sequences, with approximately 13% seen only once. Of the sample, roughly an eighth falls within the top ten clones.

The chain was built from TRBV5-1 and TRBJ2-5, with TRBD2 identical over 7 junction bases. The sequence derives from a man aged 25-45 years in good health. The material sequenced was PBMCs. In nucleotide form, the sequence is TGCGCCAGCAGCTTGGTGGCGGGAGTAGTAGAGACCCAGTACTTC. Translated, this gives CASSLVAGVVETQYF.